Listed below are T cell receptor beta chains from one sample, sequenced in a study of shared clonotypes between healthy human individuals. Profiled with immunoSEQ multiplex PCR; TCRdb holds only in-frame clones, not every one. The sample yields about 560,000 clones, around three quarters seen once. Source material: PBMCs. These receptors were taken from a woman in her thirties or forties in good health. Some clones in this sample may be carry-over from other donors' samples. Both conserved end residues are part of each CDR3. D genes are given only for firm matches. Rows give clone size only sometimes, using once, few, many, or a class for an expanded clone.

v_gene	abundance	j_gene	d_gene	CDR3aa	CDR3nt
TRBV28	once	TRBJ1-2	NA	CASSLENTYNYGYTF	TGTGCCAGCAGTTTGGAAAACACTTATAACTATGGCTACACCTTC
TRBV27	NA	TRBJ2-2	TRBD1	CASSPTGTHTGELFF	TGTGCCAGCAGCCCGACAGGGACCCACACCGGGGAGCTGTTTTTT
TRBV6-6	NA	TRBJ1-1	NA	CASSYGRGPMNTEAFF	TGTGCCAGCAGTTACGGCAGGGGCCCCATGAACACTGAAGCTTTCTTT
TRBV7-9	NA	TRBJ1-4	NA	CASSFGGGEKLFF	TGTGCCAGCAGCTTTGGGGGAGGTGAAAAACTGTTTTTT
TRBV19	NA	TRBJ2-5	TRBD2	CASSGHGLAGGFRETQYF	TGTGCCAGTAGCGGACACGGACTAGCGGGAGGGTTTCGAGAGACCCAGTACTTC
TRBV4-1	few	TRBJ2-7	NA	CASSQLPGTYEQYF	TGCGCCAGCAGCCAACTTCCCGGGACCTACGAGCAGTACTTC
TRBV30	NA	TRBJ2-7	TRBD2	CAWSLGGGGAYEQYF	TGTGCCTGGAGTCTTGGAGGCGGGGGGGCCTACGAGCAGTACTTC
TRBV19	NA	TRBJ1-1	NA	CASTQRGGEAFF	TGTGCCAGTACCCAGAGAGGGGGTGAAGCTTTCTTT
TRBV28	NA	TRBJ2-5	TRBD2	CASSSPRLAGEETQYF	TGTGCCAGCAGTTCCCCGCGACTAGCGGGAGAAGAGACCCAGTACTTC
TRBV30	NA	TRBJ2-5	NA	CACNDGLETQYF	TGTGCCTGCAATGATGGCTTGGAGACCCAGTACTTC
TRBV5-4	NA	TRBJ1-2	NA	CASSLVPNYGYTF	TGTGCCAGCAGCTTGGTGCCTAACTATGGCTACACCTTC
TRBV7-3	few	TRBJ2-6	NA	CASSLSTGAGANVLTF	TGTGCCAGCAGCTTATCAACGGGTGCTGGGGCCAACGTCCTGACTTTC
TRBV11-1	NA	TRBJ1-4	NA	CASSRMATNEKLFF	TGTGCCAGCAGCAGAATGGCGACTAATGAAAAACTGTTTTTT
TRBV9	NA	TRBJ2-1	NA	CASSVLASSEQFF	TGTGCCAGCAGCGTATTGGCTAGCAGTGAGCAGTTCTTC
TRBV5-1	once	TRBJ2-1	TRBD2	CASTLGLAGGGEQFF	TGCGCCAGCACCCTGGGACTAGCGGGAGGAGGTGAGCAGTTCTTC
TRBV4-1	NA	TRBJ2-5	TRBD2	CASSQGSSGNQETQYF	TGCGCCAGCAGCCAAGGGTCTAGCGGGAACCAAGAGACCCAGTACTTC
TRBV20-1	many	TRBJ2-7	NA	CSVGTPLEQYF	TGCAGTGTTGGGACCCCCCTAGAGCAGTACTTC
TRBV10-3	NA	TRBJ2-7	TRBD2	CAISGLASIHEQYF	TGTGCCATCAGTGGACTAGCCTCGATACACGAGCAGTACTTC
TRBV4-3	NA	TRBJ2-7	TRBD2	CASSRTSGRLRHEQYF	TGCGCCAGCAGCCGGACTAGCGGGAGGCTACGGCACGAGCAGTACTTC
TRBV7-9	NA	TRBJ1-2	TRBD1	CASSLGTGGLLDGYTF	TGTGCCAGCAGCTTAGGGACAGGGGGGTTATTGGATGGCTACACCTTC
TRBV19	once	TRBJ1-4	NA	CASTLNEKLFF	TGTGCCAGTACCCTTAATGAAAAACTGTTTTTT
TRBV10-3	few	TRBJ2-1	TRBD2	CAISASGRDYNEQFF	TGTGCCATCTCGGCTAGCGGGAGGGACTACAATGAGCAGTTCTTC
TRBV5-6	NA	TRBJ2-1	NA	CASSLVQANEQFF	TGTGCCAGCAGCTTGGTCCAGGCCAATGAGCAGTTCTTC
TRBV10-1	once	TRBJ2-2	NA	CASSTGQNTGELFF	TGCGCCAGCAGTACGGGACAGAACACCGGGGAGCTGTTTTTT
TRBV7-9	NA	TRBJ1-4	NA	CASSPGLGEKLFF	TGTGCCAGCAGCCCGGGATTGGGTGAAAAACTGTTTTTT
TRBV29-1	once	TRBJ2-7	TRBD1	CSARGGSDEQYF	TGCAGCGCCCGAGGGGGCAGCGACGAGCAGTACTTC
TRBV18	NA	TRBJ1-1	NA	CASSPTTGQNTEAFF	TGTGCCAGCTCACCGACGACAGGACAGAACACTGAAGCTTTCTTT
TRBV11-1	few	TRBJ2-3	NA	CASNGGTASTDTQYF	TGTGCCAGCAACGGCGGGACGGCGAGCACAGATACGCAGTATTTT
TRBV19	NA	TRBJ1-2	NA	CASTGYYGYTF	TGTGCCAGCACAGGGTACTATGGCTACACCTTC
TRBV30	NA	TRBJ1-1	TRBD1	CAWRRGTGIQAFF	TGTGCCTGGAGGAGGGGGACAGGGATCCAAGCTTTCTTT
TRBV9	many	TRBJ1-4	NA	CASSQWAGNEKLFF	TGTGCCAGCAGCCAGTGGGCAGGGAATGAAAAACTGTTTTTT
TRBV2	once	TRBJ1-4	NA	CASSTDRTNEKLFF	TGTGCCAGCAGCACCGACAGAACTAATGAAAAACTGTTTTTT
TRBV29-1	once	TRBJ2-4	TRBD1	CSARQGGAKNIQYF	TGCAGCGCCAGACAGGGGGGAGCCAAAAACATTCAGTACTTC
TRBV6-1	many	TRBJ2-3	TRBD1	CASSQTGQGADTQYF	TGTGCCAGCAGCCAAACGGGACAGGGGGCAGATACGCAGTATTTT
TRBV27	NA	TRBJ2-3	TRBD1	CASGAYGTGTTDTQYF	TGTGCCAGCGGGGCCTACGGGACAGGGACCACAGATACGCAGTATTTT
TRBV4-3	NA	TRBJ2-7	TRBD2	CASSQGPAAGGSYEQYF	TGCGCCAGCAGCCAAGGACCGGCAGCGGGAGGATCCTACGAGCAGTACTTC
TRBV19	once	TRBJ2-1	NA	CASSPLSGYAYNEQFF	TGTGCCAGTAGTCCCCTCTCAGGATATGCGTACAATGAGCAGTTCTTC